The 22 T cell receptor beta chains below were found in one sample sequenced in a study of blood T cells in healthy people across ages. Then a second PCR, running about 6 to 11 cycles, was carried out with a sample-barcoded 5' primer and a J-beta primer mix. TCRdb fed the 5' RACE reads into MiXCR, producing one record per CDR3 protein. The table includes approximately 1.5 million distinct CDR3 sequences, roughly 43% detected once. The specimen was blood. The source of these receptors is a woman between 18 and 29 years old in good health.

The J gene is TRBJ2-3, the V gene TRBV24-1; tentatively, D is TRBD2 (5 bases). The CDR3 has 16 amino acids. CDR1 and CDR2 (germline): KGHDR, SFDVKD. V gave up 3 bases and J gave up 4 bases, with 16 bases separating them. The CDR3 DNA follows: TGTGCCACCAGTGATCCCGCGGGTCCCGATTCAGATACGCAGTATTTT. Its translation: CATSDPAGPDSDTQYF.

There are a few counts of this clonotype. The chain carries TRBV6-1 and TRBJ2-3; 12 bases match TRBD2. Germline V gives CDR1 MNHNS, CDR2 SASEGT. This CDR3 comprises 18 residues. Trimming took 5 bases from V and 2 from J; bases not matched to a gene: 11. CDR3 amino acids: CASSPPSGGAGDTDTQYF. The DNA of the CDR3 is TGTGCCAGCAGTCCTCCTAGCGGGGGGGCCGGAGACACAGATACGCAGTATTTT.

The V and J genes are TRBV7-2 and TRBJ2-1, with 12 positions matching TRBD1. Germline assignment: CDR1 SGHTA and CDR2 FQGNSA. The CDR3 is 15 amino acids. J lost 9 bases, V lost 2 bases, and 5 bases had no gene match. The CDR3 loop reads CASSLMGQGAGEQFF. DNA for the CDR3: TGTGCCAGCAGCTTAATGGGACAGGGGGCTGGTGAGCAGTTCTTC.

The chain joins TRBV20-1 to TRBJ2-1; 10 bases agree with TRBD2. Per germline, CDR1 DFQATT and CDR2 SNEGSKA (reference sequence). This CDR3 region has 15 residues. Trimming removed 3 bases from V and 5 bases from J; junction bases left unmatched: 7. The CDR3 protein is CSASKLAGTHNEQFF. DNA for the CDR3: TGCAGTGCTAGTAAACTAGCGGGGACCCACAATGAGCAGTTCTTC.

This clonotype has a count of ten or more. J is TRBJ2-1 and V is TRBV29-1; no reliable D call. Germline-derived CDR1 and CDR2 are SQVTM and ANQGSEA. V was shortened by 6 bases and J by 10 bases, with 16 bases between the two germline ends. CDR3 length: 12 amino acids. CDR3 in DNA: TGCAGCGTCCTGACGGGCTTAAGGGAGCAGTTCTTC. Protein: CSVLTGLREQFF.

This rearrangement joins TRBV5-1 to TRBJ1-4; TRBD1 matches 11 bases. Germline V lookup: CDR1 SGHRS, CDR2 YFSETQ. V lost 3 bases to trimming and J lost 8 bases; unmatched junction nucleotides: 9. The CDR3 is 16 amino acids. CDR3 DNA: TGCGCCAGCAGCTGGCTCCCGGGACAGGGGGACGAAAAACTGTTTTTT. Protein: CASSWLPGQGDEKLFF.

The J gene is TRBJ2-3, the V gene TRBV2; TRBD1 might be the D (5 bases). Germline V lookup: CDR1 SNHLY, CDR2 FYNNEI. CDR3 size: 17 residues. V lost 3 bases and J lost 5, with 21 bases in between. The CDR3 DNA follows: TGTGCCAGCAGTGATGTTCGGACAAACCCTTTGGGAGATACGCAGTATTTT. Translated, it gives CASSDVRTNPLGDTQYF.

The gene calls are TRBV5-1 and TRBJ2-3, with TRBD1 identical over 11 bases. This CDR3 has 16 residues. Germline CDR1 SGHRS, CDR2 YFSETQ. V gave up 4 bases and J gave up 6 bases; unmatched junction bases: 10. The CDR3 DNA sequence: TGCGCCAGCAGCCCAACCGGTGGACAGGGGGCTGATACGCAGTATTTT. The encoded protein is CASSPTGGQGADTQYF.

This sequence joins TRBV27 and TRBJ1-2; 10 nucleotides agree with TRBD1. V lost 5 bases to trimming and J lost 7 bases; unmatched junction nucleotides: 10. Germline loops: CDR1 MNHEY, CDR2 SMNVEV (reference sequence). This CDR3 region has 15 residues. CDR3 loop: CASSLNRDRGFGYTF. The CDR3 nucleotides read TGTGCCAGCAGTCTAAACCGGGACAGGGGTTTTGGCTACACCTTC.

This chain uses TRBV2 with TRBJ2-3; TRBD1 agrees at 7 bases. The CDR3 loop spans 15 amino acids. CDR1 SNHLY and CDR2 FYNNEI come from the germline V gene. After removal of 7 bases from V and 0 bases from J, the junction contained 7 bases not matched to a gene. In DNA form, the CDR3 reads TGTGCCAGCACCGGACAGGCAACTAGCACAGATACGCAGTATTTT. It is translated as CASTGQATSTDTQYF.

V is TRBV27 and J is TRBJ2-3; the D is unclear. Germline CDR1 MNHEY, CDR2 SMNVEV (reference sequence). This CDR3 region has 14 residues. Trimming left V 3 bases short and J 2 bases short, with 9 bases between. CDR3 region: CASSFGRFTDTQYF. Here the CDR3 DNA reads TGTGCCAGCAGTTTTGGGCGGTTCACAGATACGCAGTATTTT.

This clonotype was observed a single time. CDR3 coding DNA: TGTGCCAGCAGCTTAGGCGTCAGGGGTTCACCCCTCCACTTT. It yields the protein CASSLGVRGSPLHF. J is TRBJ1-6 and V is TRBV11-2; tentatively, D is TRBD1 (6 bases). This CDR3 is 14 amino acids long. The germline V gene has CDR1 SGHAT and CDR2 FQNNGV. V was shortened by 1 base and J by 9 bases, with 10 bases between the two germline ends.

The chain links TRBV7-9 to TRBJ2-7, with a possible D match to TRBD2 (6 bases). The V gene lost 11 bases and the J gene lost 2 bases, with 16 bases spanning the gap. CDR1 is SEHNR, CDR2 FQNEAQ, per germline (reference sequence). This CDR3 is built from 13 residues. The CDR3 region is CASQGDSTYEQYF. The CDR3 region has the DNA TGTGCCTCCCAAGGGGACTCCACCTACGAGCAGTACTTC.

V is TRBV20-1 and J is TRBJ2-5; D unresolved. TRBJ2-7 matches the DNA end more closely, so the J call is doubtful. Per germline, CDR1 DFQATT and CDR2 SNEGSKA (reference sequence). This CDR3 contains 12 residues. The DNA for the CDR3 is TGCAGTGCTAGCCAGGTTGGCTACGAGCAGTACTTC. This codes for CSASQVGYEQYF.

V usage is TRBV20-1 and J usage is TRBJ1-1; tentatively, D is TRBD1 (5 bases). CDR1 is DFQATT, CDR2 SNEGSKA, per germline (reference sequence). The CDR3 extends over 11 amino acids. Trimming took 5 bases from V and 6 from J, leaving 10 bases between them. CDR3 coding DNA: TGCAGTGCTGGGGCTGGGCCTGAAGCTTTCTTT. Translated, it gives CSAGAGPEAFF.

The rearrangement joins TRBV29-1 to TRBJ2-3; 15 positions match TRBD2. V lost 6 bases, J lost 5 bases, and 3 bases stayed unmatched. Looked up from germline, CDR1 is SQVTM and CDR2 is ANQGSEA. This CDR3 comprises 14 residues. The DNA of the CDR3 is TGCAGCGTAAAGGGACTAGCGGGAGGAGATACGCAGTATTTT. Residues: CSVKGLAGGDTQYF.

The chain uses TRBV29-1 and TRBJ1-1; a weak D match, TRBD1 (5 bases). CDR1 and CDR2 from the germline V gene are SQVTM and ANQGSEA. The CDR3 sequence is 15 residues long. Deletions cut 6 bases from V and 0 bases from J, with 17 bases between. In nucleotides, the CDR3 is TGCAGCGTCGCACCAGGGATTCGGATGAACACTGAAGCTTTCTTT. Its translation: CSVAPGIRMNTEAFF.

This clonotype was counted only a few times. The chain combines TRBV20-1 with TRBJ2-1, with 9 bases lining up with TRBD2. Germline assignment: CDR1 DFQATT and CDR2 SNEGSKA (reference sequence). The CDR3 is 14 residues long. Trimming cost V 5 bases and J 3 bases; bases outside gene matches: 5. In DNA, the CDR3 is TGCAGTGCTGAACTTAGCGGGAGCTACAATGAGCAGTTCTTC. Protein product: CSAELSGSYNEQFF.

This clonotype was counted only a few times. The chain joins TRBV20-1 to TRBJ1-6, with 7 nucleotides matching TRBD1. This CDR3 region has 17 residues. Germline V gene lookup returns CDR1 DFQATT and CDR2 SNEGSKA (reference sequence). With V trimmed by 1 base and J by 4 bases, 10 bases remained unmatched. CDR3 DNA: TGCAGTGCTAGAGCGTTTATGGGGACAGCTTATAATTCACCCCTCCACTTT. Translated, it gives CSARAFMGTAYNSPLHF.

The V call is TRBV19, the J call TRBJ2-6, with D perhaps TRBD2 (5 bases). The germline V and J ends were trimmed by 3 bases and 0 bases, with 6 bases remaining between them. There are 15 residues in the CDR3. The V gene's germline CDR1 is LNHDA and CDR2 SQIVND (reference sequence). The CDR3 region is CASSIGDSGANVLTF. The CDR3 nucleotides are TGTGCCAGTAGTATCGGGGACTCTGGGGCCAACGTCCTGACTTTC.

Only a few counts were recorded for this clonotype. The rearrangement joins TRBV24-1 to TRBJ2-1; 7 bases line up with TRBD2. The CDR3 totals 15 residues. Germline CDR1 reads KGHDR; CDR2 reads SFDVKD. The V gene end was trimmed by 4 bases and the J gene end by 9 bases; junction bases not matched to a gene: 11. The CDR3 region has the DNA TGTGCCACCAGTGAGGGTAGCGGGTGGGCCACTGAGCAGTTCTTC. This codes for CATSEGSGWATEQFF.

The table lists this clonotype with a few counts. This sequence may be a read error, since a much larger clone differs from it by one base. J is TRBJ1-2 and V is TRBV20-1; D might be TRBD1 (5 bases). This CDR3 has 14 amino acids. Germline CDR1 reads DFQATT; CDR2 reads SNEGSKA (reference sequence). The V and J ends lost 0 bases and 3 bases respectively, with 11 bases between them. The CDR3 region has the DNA TGCAGTGCTAGAGATATCGCGACAGACTATGGCTACACCTTC. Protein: CSARDIATDYGYTF.